This T cell receptor (beta chain) was observed in a study of metastatic and nonmetastatic thyroid tumors. Turning to the study itself: Peripheral blood and tumor or nodule samples from malignant and benign thyroid patients were compared.

In the study's own analysis: Researchers built a distant-metastasis classifier for papillary thyroid cancer that drew on CDR3 differences across clinicopathological groups. MiXCR reprocessed the PCR reads for TCRdb. In this record, the V and J calls reflect TCRdb's handling and not the investigators' own analysis. The table has just under 60,000 clones, about 16% seen once. Study results and caveats: In both blood and tumor samples, TCR beta diversity was reported significantly higher for malignant than benign nodules.

Each patient came to thyroid surgery without any prior treatment (of any kind). This clone appeared many times. Its antigen is unknown. One base away lies a much larger clone, so this may be a sequencing read error. The conserved phenylalanine or tryptophan normally closing the CDR3 is absent here, so this likely arose from a read error. This CDR3 has 15 residues. V shed 7 bases and J shed 1 base, with 16 bases lying between them. Sample: blood. This clonotype originated in a male donor with papillary thyroid cancer or a benign thyroid nodule (not recorded which). Some clones in this sample may be carry-over from other donors' samples. The V gene is TRBV12-3 or TRBV12-4, the J gene TRBJ1-1, with D tentatively TRBD1 (6 bases). The chain's CDR3 is CASNPPGHSNTEAFL. CDR3 nucleotides: TGTGCCAGCAATCCTCCGGGACACTCGAACACTGAAGCTTTCCTT.